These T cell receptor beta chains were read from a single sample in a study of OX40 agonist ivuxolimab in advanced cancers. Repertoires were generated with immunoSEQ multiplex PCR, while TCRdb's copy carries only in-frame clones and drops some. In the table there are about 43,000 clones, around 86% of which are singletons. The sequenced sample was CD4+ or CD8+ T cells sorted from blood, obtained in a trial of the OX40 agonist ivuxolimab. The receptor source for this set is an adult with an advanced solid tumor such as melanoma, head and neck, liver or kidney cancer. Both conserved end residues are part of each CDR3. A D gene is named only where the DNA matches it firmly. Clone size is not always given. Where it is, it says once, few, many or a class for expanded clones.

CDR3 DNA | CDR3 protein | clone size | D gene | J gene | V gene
TGTGCCAGCAGTTCCAGGGGGGTCACTGAAGCTTTCTTT | CASSSRGVTEAFF | - | TRBD1 | TRBJ1-1 | TRBV28
TGTGCCAGTAGTATTACTAGCGGGGGCGTCGAGACCCAGTACTTC | CASSITSGGVETQYF | - | TRBD2 | TRBJ2-5 | TRBV19
TGTGCCAGCAGTCGTCTATCGGACGGGGAGCTGTTTTTT | CASSRLSDGELFF | once | - | TRBJ2-2 | TRBV6-5
TGTGCCAGCAGCCCCCGCGAGGGGGTTTCACCCCTCCACTTT | CASSPREGVSPLHF | - | - | TRBJ1-6 | TRBV13
TGTGCCAGCAGGCCAAGCGGGCCAGCGCAGTATTTT | CASRPSGPAQYF | - | - | TRBJ2-3 | TRBV28
TGCGCCAGCAGCCCTTTGGGGGGGAACACTGAAGCTTTCTTT | CASSPLGGNTEAFF | - | - | TRBJ1-1 | TRBV5-1
TGTGCCAGTCTTTCAAGGACTAGCGAGCGGGTCGGGGAGCTGTTTTTT | CASLSRTSERVGELFF | - | TRBD2 | TRBJ2-2 | TRBV19
TGTGCCAGTAGTATATGGGGCGGACGGCTCTATGGCTACACCTTC | CASSIWGGRLYGYTF | few | - | TRBJ1-2 | TRBV19
TGTGCCAGCAGCGTAGATGGAGTAAAAGAGACCCAGTACTTC | CASSVDGVKETQYF | few | - | TRBJ2-5 | TRBV9
TGTGCCAGCAGCCCGGGACAGGGCAAAGAGACCCAGTACTTC | CASSPGQGKETQYF | - | TRBD1 | TRBJ2-5 | TRBV5-6
TGTGCCAGCAGCTCTAACCCGACGGGGCGGGAGGTGGATACGCAGTATTTT | CASSSNPTGREVDTQYF | few | TRBD2 | TRBJ2-3 | TRBV9
TGCGCCAGCAGCTTAACAGGGGCAAGCAATCAGCCCCAGCATTTT | CASSLTGASNQPQHF | few | TRBD1 | TRBJ1-5 | TRBV5-1
TGTGCCAGCAGCCCAGGGGCAAACTATGGCTACACCTTC | CASSPGANYGYTF | - | - | TRBJ1-2 | TRBV6-6
TGCAGCGTTGCACTCCTGAACACCGGGGAGCTGTTTTTT | CSVALLNTGELFF | - | - | TRBJ2-2 | TRBV29-1
TGTGCCAGCAGCACGGGGGGGACAGGGGGCTATGGCTACACCTTC | CASSTGGTGGYGYTF | - | TRBD1 | TRBJ1-2 | TRBV28
TGTGCCAGCAGTGCCGTCACAGGGGGCGATCAGCCCCAGCATTTT | CASSAVTGGDQPQHF | - | TRBD1 | TRBJ1-5 | TRBV6-1
TGTGCCAGCAGTCCCTTCGGTCAGGCCAGCTCCTACGAGCAGTACTTC | CASSPFGQASSYEQYF | - | - | TRBJ2-7 | TRBV28
TGCGCCAGCAGCTTACAGCCGGGGCACTATGGCTACACCTTC | CASSLQPGHYGYTF | medium-sized | - | TRBJ1-2 | TRBV5-1
TGCGCCAGCAGCTCCCTAGCGGTAGGGTCCGGGGAGCTGTTTTTT | CASSSLAVGSGELFF | - | TRBD2 | TRBJ2-2 | TRBV5-1
TGTGCCAGCAGCTTAGATACACGAGAGACCCAGTACTTC | CASSLDTRETQYF | - | - | TRBJ2-5 | TRBV11-2
TGTGCCAGCTTCCCGGGGCAGGGGGGCCGGGTCAATGAGCAGTTCTTC | CASFPGQGGRVNEQFF | - | - | TRBJ2-1 | TRBV7-9
TGTGCCAGTAGTATGGGGTTCGCAGGCTACGAGCAGTACTTC | CASSMGFAGYEQYF | - | - | TRBJ2-7 | TRBV19
TGTGCCAGCAGGAGGGCGGGTGGGTATCCAGATACGCAGTATTTT | CASRRAGGYPDTQYF | once | - | TRBJ2-3 | TRBV6-1
TGTGCCAGCAGCAACGAGAGGGAGGCAGGGGAGGAGCCCCAGCATTTT | CASSNEREAGEEPQHF | - | - | TRBJ1-5 | TRBV21-1
TGTGCCAGCAGCTTAGGACTAGTTCTAACAGATACGCAGTATTTT | CASSLGLVLTDTQYF | - | - | TRBJ2-3 | TRBV7-9
TGTGCCAGTACCCGGGGGACAGGGGGTTTCGGGGAGCTGTTTTTT | CASTRGTGGFGELFF | once | TRBD1 | TRBJ2-2 | TRBV19
TGTGCCAGCAGCGGGACTAGCGGGACCGGCGAGACCCAGTACTTC | CASSGTSGTGETQYF | once | TRBD2 | TRBJ2-5 | TRBV5-4
TGTGCCAGCAGCCCCCGCTTGGACGAGGAGCAGTACTTC | CASSPRLDEEQYF | - | - | TRBJ2-7 | TRBV4-2
TGTGCCAGTAGTAGGGACAGATCCTACGAGCAGTACTTC | CASSRDRSYEQYF | few | TRBD1 | TRBJ2-7 | TRBV19
TGTGCCAGCAGTGGACAGGCGGGCTCTGGAAACACCATATATTTT | CASSGQAGSGNTIYF | - | - | TRBJ1-3 | TRBV6-4
TGTGCCTGGAGTACGGGTCGGACTGGTGGAACCGGGGAGCTGTTTTTT | CAWSTGRTGGTGELFF | - | - | TRBJ2-2 | TRBV30
TGTGCCACCAGTTTTAAAGGGGCCTCTTCTGGAAACACCATATATTTT | CATSFKGASSGNTIYF | - | - | TRBJ1-3 | TRBV15
TGTGCCAGCAGCCCAGAGGTAGCGGGAGGCGGAGAGACCCAGTACTTC | CASSPEVAGGGETQYF | - | TRBD2 | TRBJ2-5 | TRBV7-8
TGTGCCAGCAGCTTTCAACCCCCAACCGACACCGGGGAGCTGTTTTTT | CASSFQPPTDTGELFF | few | - | TRBJ2-2 | TRBV9
TGTGCCAGCAGTGTCAAGGTTAGGACTGAAGCTTTCTTT | CASSVKVRTEAFF | - | - | TRBJ1-1 | TRBV28
TGCGCCAGCAGCCGAGAGGGCGGGAGGGTCTTCTACGAGCAGTACTTC | CASSREGGRVFYEQYF | - | TRBD2 | TRBJ2-7 | TRBV4-1
TGTGCCAGCAGCCCGCAGGGGGCTCACACCGGGGAGCTGTTTTTT | CASSPQGAHTGELFF | - | TRBD1 | TRBJ2-2 | TRBV5-4
TGTGCCAGCAGCCCCGGCAGGGGGACGACAGATACGCAGTATTTT | CASSPGRGTTDTQYF | once | TRBD1 | TRBJ2-3 | TRBV11-3
TGTGCCAGCAGTTACTCGTATATCGCGGGGTACGAGCAGTACTTC | CASSYSYIAGYEQYF | - | - | TRBJ2-7 | TRBV6-5
TGTGCCAGCAGTTCCCTTTTGAACACTGAAGCTTTCTTT | CASSSLLNTEAFF | - | - | TRBJ1-1 | TRBV5-4
TGTGCCAGCAGTCGCGGGACAAACGCCTACGAGCAGTACTTC | CASSRGTNAYEQYF | - | - | TRBJ2-7 | TRBV6-1
TGTGCCAGCAGATTGACAGCAACATCTGGAAACACCATATATTTT | CASRLTATSGNTIYF | - | - | TRBJ1-3 | TRBV6-4
TGTGCCAGCAGCGTAGTTTACAGACTAAACTATGGCTACACCTTC | CASSVVYRLNYGYTF | - | - | TRBJ1-2 | TRBV9
TGTGCCAGCAGCCTAGCGGGAGGGTCCAATGAGCAGTTCTTC | CASSLAGGSNEQFF | - | TRBD2 | TRBJ2-1 | TRBV6-4
TGTGCCACCGCGGGGTCCGGGGAGCTGTTTTTT | CATAGSGELFF | - | - | TRBJ2-2 | TRBV6-5
TGTGCCAGCAGTGAATTTGGGCGCTTGAATGAAAAACTGTTTTTT | CASSEFGRLNEKLFF | - | - | TRBJ1-4 | TRBV25-1
TGTGCCAGCAGCTCCCGGACTAGCGGGAGGGCAGACGAGCAGTACTTC | CASSSRTSGRADEQYF | - | TRBD2 | TRBJ2-7 | TRBV4-2
TGTGCCAGCAGTTACTCAGGGGGCACTGAAGCTTTCTTT | CASSYSGGTEAFF | once | - | TRBJ1-1 | TRBV6-5